The clone carrying this TCR beta chain was seen only a few times. Its antigen is as yet unknown. The data derive from a study of CD4 T cells in relation to SARS-CoV-2 and coronaviruses. TCRdb keeps only in-frame clones here, not all; method: immunoSEQ multiplex PCR. Found here are just over 25,000 clones, over 60% of them singletons; the top ten hold 10%. Overall study results and limits: Compared with monoreactive clones, crossreactive clones showed significantly weaker SARS-CoV-2 expansion.

The unexposed donors gave CD4+ T cells in about 2010-2019, prior to COVID-19. The cells were cultured for less than twelve days before CD4+ T cells were isolated. Unexposed-donor CD4+ T cells were probed with SARS-CoV-2 S/N and four cold-coronavirus spikes, cells permitting. Germline CDR1 reads KGHSH; CDR2 reads LQKENI. Trimming shortened V by 6 bases and J by 8 bases, and 10 bases separated the two germline ends. The CDR3 extends over 11 amino acids. The chain recombines TRBV18 with TRBJ1-1; D unresolved. The sequence was collected from a human donor in good health. Source material: CD4+ T cells from PBMCs, cultured in vitro. The CDR3, as DNA: TGTGCCAGCTCGCTCAGCCTAGAAGCTTTCTTT. It encodes CASSLSLEAFF.